This T cell receptor (beta chain) was recorded in a study of blood T cell repertoires in COVID-19. In the study overall: Collection of acute and convalescent COVID-19 samples took place in the United States, Italy and Spain. The analysed material was cDNA or gDNA that came from T cells, B-cell-depleted T cells, or PBMCs.

One Seattle source followed patients from active infection through their disease course. The length of the CDR3 is 15 residues. Germline loops: CDR1 LGHNT, CDR2 FRNRAP. V trimming: 0 bases; J trimming: 7 bases; junction bases outside the gene matches: 7. Methods used by the authors: It was from reference gene primer amplification that nucleated cell counts were estimated. Only in-frame clones appear in the TCRdb table, and some are missing; sequencing was by immunoSEQ multiplex PCR. V, J and clone size are those of that table, while D and trimming were read from the DNA. Here the sample spans roughly 48,000 clones, over 85% being singletons.

The V gene is TRBV12-5, the J gene TRBJ1-2, with 8 bases aligning to TRBD1. The sample comprised peripheral blood. The sequence was collected from a man in his sixties with COVID-19, enrolled during active disease. CDR3 amino acids: CASGLVGQGARGYTF. In nucleotides, the CDR3 is TGTGCTAGTGGTTTGGTAGGGCAGGGGGCACGTGGCTACACCTTC. The variable domain in full, completed from reference TRBV12-5 and TRBJ1-2, reads DARVTQTPRHKVTEMGQEVTMRCQPILGHNTVFWYRQTMMQGLELLAYFRNRAPLDDSGMPKDRFSAEMPDATLATLKIQPSEPRDSAVYFCASGLVGQGARGYTFGSGTRLTVV.